These 26 T cell receptor beta chains came from one sample sequenced in a study of T cell repertoires in cytomegalovirus infection. TCRdb itself ran the reads through MiXCR, one entry per CDR3 protein. This sample has about 140,000 distinct CDR3 sequences; approximately 5.9% occur once, and the top ten carry roughly 18%. What was sequenced was PBMCs. These receptors all come from a human donor in good health (CMV status not recorded). Some clones in this sample may be carry-over from other donors' samples.

This clonotype appeared many times. This chain connects TRBV28 to TRBJ1-4; D might be TRBD1 (5 bases). The germline V and J ends were trimmed by 7 bases and 6 bases, with 24 bases remaining between them. This CDR3 is built from 17 residues. Per germline, CDR1 MDHEN and CDR2 SYDVKM. DNA for the CDR3: TGTGCCAGCACCCTATCTCAGGGCAGACGAACGGATGAAAAACTGTTTTTT. Its protein is CASTLSQGRRTDEKLFF.

This clonotype was found many times. The chain uses TRBV11-2 and TRBJ2-3; 8 bases agree with TRBD1. Germline trimming cut 3 bases from V and 1 base from J; bases unmatched to any gene: 9. CDR3 length equals 17 residues. Germline CDR1 SGHAT, CDR2 FQNNGV. Here the CDR3 reads CASSFRIQGGGTDTQYF. The CDR3 bases are TGTGCCAGCAGCTTCAGAATACAGGGGGGTGGCACAGATACGCAGTATTTT.

This clonotype was counted ten times or more. This chain uses TRBV24-1 with TRBJ2-1; TRBD2 agrees at 13 bases. Germline CDR1 reads KGHDR; CDR2 reads SFDVKD. This CDR3 contains 16 residues. Losses at the gene ends were 2 bases for V and 7 bases for J; bases not matched to a gene: 4. CDR3 sequence (DNA): TGTGCCACCAGTGATTCCGGGACTAGCGGGGAGAATGAGCAGTTCTTC. Translated: CATSDSGTSGENEQFF.

This clonotype was detected many times. The gene calls are TRBV20-1 and TRBJ1-3; D remains unclear. The CDR3 sequence is 12 residues long. Trimming left V 6 bases short and J 0 bases short, with 6 bases between. Germline V lookup: CDR1 DFQATT, CDR2 SNEGSKA (reference sequence). DNA for the CDR3: TGCAGTGCAGCGGTCTCTGGAAACACCATATATTTT. Its protein is CSAAVSGNTIYF.

This clonotype was found many times. The rearrangement links TRBV7-2 to TRBJ1-2, with a possible D match to TRBD1 (5 bases). Per germline, CDR1 SGHTA and CDR2 FQGNSA. The CDR3 has 13 residues. Trimming cost V 1 base and J 8 bases, with 11 bases left between them. The CDR3 region has the DNA TGTGCCAGCAGCTTAGTCTCCGGGGACGGCTACACCTTC. It translates to CASSLVSGDGYTF.

V and J are TRBV19 and TRBJ1-2; 10 bases are shared with TRBD1. This CDR3 has 16 residues. Per germline, CDR1 LNHDA and CDR2 SQIVND (reference sequence). The junction had 10 bases not matched to a gene; V was cut back by 3 bases and J by 6 bases. The CDR3: CASSITSAGQGHGYTF. DNA of the CDR3: TGTGCCAGTAGTATTACGTCGGCGGGACAGGGGCATGGCTACACCTTC.

This clonotype was observed many times. J is TRBJ1-1 and V is TRBV6-5; tentative D call: TRBD1 (5 bases). This CDR3 is 15 amino acids long. Trimming removed 6 bases from V and 0 bases from J, with 14 bases in between. CDR1 is MNHEY, CDR2 SVGAGI, per germline. The CDR3 sequence is CASRRTGLLNTEAFF. The CDR3 DNA reads TGTGCCAGCAGGCGGACGGGACTTCTGAACACTGAAGCTTTCTTT.

This clonotype was counted many times. The rearrangement uses TRBV7-9 and TRBJ1-2, with 9 positions matching TRBD1. This CDR3 has 14 amino acids. V was clipped by 4 bases and J by 3 bases; unmatched bases: 3. The germline gives CDR1 SEHNR, CDR2 FQNEAQ (reference sequence). Here the CDR3 DNA reads TGTGCCAGCAGCTCCGACAGGGGGTACTATGGCTACACCTTC. This gives the protein CASSSDRGYYGYTF. Full variable domain (missing parts from reference TRBV7-9 and TRBJ1-2): DTGVSQNPRHKITKRGQNVTFRCDPISEHNRLYWYRQTLGQGPEFLTYFQNEAQLEKSRLLSDRFSAERPKGSFSTLEIQRTEQGDSAMYLCASSSDRGYYGYTFGSGTRLTVV.

Ten or more counts support this clonotype. The V call is TRBV7-3, the J call TRBJ1-1; D is perhaps TRBD1 (6 bases). The CDR3 runs 14 residues. V lost 5 bases, J lost 3 bases, and 13 bases lay in between. Germline-derived CDR1 and CDR2 are SGHTA and FQGTGA. The CDR3 here is CASSPLPGDTEAFF. CDR3 nucleotide sequence: TGTGCCAGCAGCCCCCTCCCAGGGGACACTGAAGCTTTCTTT.

The rearrangement uses TRBV19 and TRBJ2-2, with 9 bases that match TRBD2. Looked up from germline, CDR1 is LNHDA and CDR2 is SQIVND (reference sequence). Trimming took 4 bases from V and 2 from J; bases not matched to a gene: 5. There are 16 residues in the CDR3. The CDR3 here is CASSTRLAANTGELFF. In DNA, the CDR3 is TGTGCCAGTAGTACCCGACTAGCGGCTAACACCGGGGAGCTGTTTTTT.

Turning to this clonotype: This could be a read error, since a much larger clone is one nucleotide away. V and J are TRBV7-9 and TRBJ1-1, with 9 bases that match TRBD1. Looked up from germline, CDR1 is SEHNR and CDR2 is FQNEAQ (reference sequence). The CDR3 is 15 amino acids. CDR3 loop: CANSLQGAGYTEAFF. CDR3 sequence (DNA): TGTGCCAACAGCTTACAGGGGGCCGGCTACACTGAAGCTTTCTTT.

This clonotype was seen ten or more times. The chain couples TRBV28 to TRBJ1-1; no clear D gene. Trimming left V 4 bases short and J 4 bases short, with 13 bases between. In germline, CDR1 is MDHEN, CDR2 SYDVKM. The CDR3 is 14 residues long. The CDR3 loop is CASSSSARSTEAFF. CDR3 sequence (DNA): TGTGCCAGCAGTTCCTCCGCGAGGAGCACTGAAGCTTTCTTT. The full variable domain, with the rest looked up from reference TRBV28 and TRBJ1-1, is DVKVTQSSRYLVKRTGEKVFLECVQDMDHENMFWYRQDPGLGLRLIYFSYDVKMKEKGDIPEGYSVSREKKERFSLILESASTNQTSMYLCASSSSARSTEAFFGQGTRLTVV.

This clonotype was recorded at least ten times. The chain carries TRBV11-3 and TRBJ2-2; D possibly corresponds to TRBD2 (5 bases). In germline, CDR1 is SGHNT, CDR2 YENEEA. The CDR3 contains 14 residues. V was trimmed by 5 bases and J by 9 bases, leaving 16 bases between them. The CDR3 spells CASSPPGSFRELFF. The CDR3 coding sequence is TGTGCCAGCAGCCCCCCGGGAAGTTTCCGGGAGCTGTTTTTT.

This clonotype was seen ten or more times. The chain uses TRBV28 and TRBJ1-5, with TRBD1 as a possible D gene (5 bases). Trimming stripped 6 bases from V and 6 bases from J, with 15 bases between. Germline CDR1 reads MDHEN; CDR2 reads SYDVKM. CDR3 size: 14 residues. The CDR3, as DNA: TGTGCCAGCAGGGGGGACGGCCCTTCTCAGCCCCAGCATTTT. It codes for CASRGDGPSQPQHF.

This clonotype was seen repeatedly, ten times or more. The chain combines TRBV6-5 with TRBJ1-1; D is perhaps TRBD1 (6 bases). The ends were cut back, 9 bases at V and 9 bases at J, with 14 bases in the middle. The CDR3 has 11 amino acids. CDR1 and CDR2 from the germline V gene are MNHEY and SVGAGI. The CDR3 protein is CASWRGGQAFF. For the CDR3, the DNA is TGTGCCAGTTGGAGAGGGGGGCAAGCTTTCTTT.

This rearrangement joins TRBV5-6 to TRBJ1-3; D remains ambiguous. Germline CDR1 is SGHDT and CDR2 is YYEEEE. The CDR3 has 18 amino acids. Trimming removed 4 bases from V and 2 bases from J, with 22 bases in between. The CDR3 DNA sequence: TGTGCCAGCAGCCGCCCTGCAGGACGAGATCTCGCTGGAAACACCATATATTTT. This translates into CASSRPAGRDLAGNTIYF.

CDR3 protein: CASSSDRGGNTIYF. DNA for the CDR3: TGTGCCAGCTCGTCAGACAGGGGAGGAAACACCATATATTTT. The genes are TRBV18 and TRBJ1-3; the match to TRBD1 covers 8 bases. V was pared by 6 bases and J by 4 bases, with 5 bases of the junction left unmatched. Germline V lookup: CDR1 KGHSH, CDR2 LQKENI. This CDR3 has 14 residues.

J is TRBJ2-7 and V is TRBV29-1; TRBD1 agrees at 7 bases. CDR3 length: 15 residues. Germline lookup yields CDR1 SQVTM and CDR2 ANQGSEA. Trimming took 4 bases from V and 2 from J; bases not matched to a gene: 11. The CDR3 DNA reads as TGCAGCGTTGTGGGGTTTAGGGACAGTACCTACGAGCAGTACTTC. Amino acid sequence: CSVVGFRDSTYEQYF.

This clonotype occurred many times. The chain links TRBV28 to TRBJ2-3; 9 nucleotides line up with TRBD2. V lost 3 bases, J lost 4 bases, and 11 bases stayed unmatched. The CDR3 is 17 residues long. Germline V CDR1 and CDR2: MDHEN, SYDVKM. The CDR3 nucleotides are TGTGCCAGCAGTTTTAGCGGGGGTCGTGTGGGGGCAGATACGCAGTATTTT. This codes for CASSFSGGRVGADTQYF.

This clonotype has more than one count but fewer than ten. The CDR3 sequence: CASSSALDRGSWNTEAFF. CDR3 DNA: TGTGCCAGCAGCTCCGCGCTCGACAGGGGGTCCTGGAACACTGAAGCTTTCTTT. V and J are TRBV7-6 and TRBJ1-1; 9 bases line up with TRBD1. Germline-derived CDR1 and CDR2 are SGHVS and FNYEAQ. The length of the CDR3 is 18 residues. V trimming: 4 bases; J trimming: 1 base; junction bases outside the gene matches: 13.

This clonotype showed up many times. The rearrangement links TRBV2 to TRBJ1-3; maybe TRBD1 (6 bases). This CDR3 has 15 amino acids. Germline V gene data show CDR1 as SNHLY and CDR2 as FYNNEI. V lost 6 bases, J lost 4 bases, and 16 bases lay in between. The CDR3 DNA is TGTGCCAGCAGACGCATCGGGACAACCGGAAACACCATATATTTT. Protein product: CASRRIGTTGNTIYF.

This clonotype was picked up many times. The V and J genes are TRBV5-5 and TRBJ2-4; no clear D. This CDR3 has 18 amino acids. Trimming cost V 0 bases and J 0 bases, with 16 bases left between them. Germline values: CDR1 SGHKS, CDR2 YYEKEE (reference sequence). CDR3 sequence reads: CASSLAGQADVAKNIQYF. In DNA, the CDR3 is TGTGCCAGCAGCTTGGCCGGGCAGGCCGACGTAGCCAAAAACATTCAGTACTTC.

This clonotype occurred many times. V gene TRBV6-2 or TRBV6-3 combines with J gene TRBJ1-1, with D possibly TRBD1 on 5 matching bases. The CDR3 runs to 12 residues. The germline V gene encodes CDR1 MNHEY and CDR2 SVGEGT. Trimming took 6 bases from V and 1 from J, leaving 6 bases between them. The CDR3 DNA reads TGTGCCAGCAGAACAGGGAACACTGAAGCTTTCTTT. Translation gives CASRTGNTEAFF.

As for this clonotype: A read error may explain this, as a much larger clone is one base away. V gene TRBV28 combines with J gene TRBJ2-3; D is uncertain. V shed 6 bases and J shed 2 bases, with 12 bases lying between them. CDR1 is MDHEN, CDR2 SYDVKM, per germline. This CDR3 comprises 14 residues. CDR3 region: CASSSVVDTDTQYF. In DNA, the CDR3 is TGTGCCAGCAGCTCGGTAGTCGACACAGATACGCAGTATTTT.

At least ten counts were recorded for this clonotype. The chain has TRBV2 and TRBJ2-1; D ambiguous. The CDR3 is 13 residues long. In germline, CDR1 is SNHLY, CDR2 FYNNEI. Deletions cut 0 bases from V and 10 bases from J, with 10 bases between. CDR3 protein: CASSEARAAEQFF. CDR3 coding DNA: TGTGCCAGCAGTGAAGCAAGGGCGGCGGAGCAGTTCTTC.

The chain has TRBV10-3 and TRBJ1-2, with unresolved D. The V end lost 0 bases, the J end lost 4 bases, and 9 bases lay between the germline ends. Germline values: CDR1 ENHRY, CDR2 SYGVKD. The CDR3 contains 14 residues. The CDR3 protein is CAISESSTGYGYTF. CDR3 nucleotide sequence: TGTGCCATCAGTGAGTCTTCCACGGGCTATGGCTACACCTTC.